Here is one TCR beta chain with its context. Its antigen is unidentified. This sample was included in a study of PD-1 blockade in classical Hodgkin lymphoma. Study observations and caveats: The study reported lower baseline TCR diversity in newly diagnosed patients than in healthy donors. In CD4+ cells, TCR diversity went up significantly by C4D1, but in CD8+ cells it did not.

The germline V gene encodes CDR1 SGHDT and CDR2 YYEEEE. Trimming shortened V by 0 bases and J by 4 bases, and 9 bases separated the two germline ends. There are 14 residues in the CDR3. Clones were sequenced by immunoSEQ multiplex PCR, and TCRdb holds only the in-frame ones, with some missing. The sample consists of 15,000 to 20,000 clones, around three quarters of them appearing once. Time point of the sample: cycle 4 day 1 (C4D1), after 6 weeks of nivolumab. Each of the patients experienced relapse following autologous stem cell transplantation, and their brentuximab vedotin exposure differed. Best responses were complete response, partial response or progressive disease.

The TCR originated in a human donor with classical Hodgkin lymphoma. The starting material was peripheral blood mononuclear cells (PBMCs), obtained before the fourth cycle of nivolumab. This chain joins TRBV5-6 and TRBJ2-3, with D unclear. CDR3 nucleotides: TGTGCCAGCAGCTTGGGGCAGTGGGCAGATACGCAGTATTTT. Amino acid sequence: CASSLGQWADTQYF.